This TCR beta chain is from a study of blood T cell repertoires in COVID-19 (dated by TCRdb to about 2020). Regarding the complete study: The collaborator samples originated in the United States, Italy and Spain and spanned the acute and convalescent phases of COVID-19. The prospective study material was composed of cDNA or gDNA derived from T cells, B-cell-depleted T cells, or PBMCs. The dataset comprised deeply sampled blood TCRbeta repertoires from subjects exposed to, actively infected with, or recovered from COVID-19. The repertoires were released in a freely available public database intended as a resource for research on the immune response to SARS-CoV-2. Samples came from the ongoing ImmuneRACE study (first 160 participants) plus 1,254 subjects from 6 global collaborators. The sample metadata nearly always contained a de-identified subject ID, COVID-19 status, age in years and sex. Where available, HLA class I and class II types were obtained from metadata supplied by the sample provider rather than from assay-based typing. Overall study results and their limits: How much clinical and demographic metadata was included differed by source and by participant, and the metadata was provided uncurated.

Of note for this clone: There is no known antigen for this receptor. Base qualities are missing; no much larger clone stands one base away.

TCRbeta CDR3 regions were amplified from genomic DNA by means of the immunoSEQ Assay, a bias-controlled multiplex PCR. The study's own analysis went as follows. The number of nucleated cells in each sample was estimated from the amplification of reference gene primers within the assay. To quantify the absolute abundance of each unique TCRbeta CDR3 rearrangement, sequence reads were collapsed and filtered. For each sample, productive Simpson clonality was calculated as the square root of Simpson's diversity index across productive rearrangements. The immuneACCESS repertoire file appears here via TCRdb, limited to in-frame rearrangements. These files lack a portion of the clones; in checked studies, under half of the deficit traces to unresolved V genes, and the cause of the others is not known. V and J calls and clone size are as listed in that table; D and trimming were resolved from the DNA. This sample comprises approximately 110,000 clones, roughly 80% of them detected only once. 7% to 9% of the sample lies in the top ten.

Each collaborating institution followed its own protocols to collect whole blood in K2EDTA tubes. For TCRbeta analysis, collaborators shipped samples as frozen whole blood, isolated PBMCs, or DNA extracted from either of those sample types. Sequencing was carried out using peripheral blood. The source of this sequence is a man aged 65 to 79 with acute or convalescent COVID-19.

The DNA sequence reads TGCGCCAGCAGCTTGGACAGCAACACTGAAGCTTTCTTT. It encodes CASSLDSNTEAFF. The chain uses TRBV5-1 and TRBJ1-1; no confident D gene assignment can be made. V is pared back by 0 bases and J by 2 bases, with 5 bases lying between the germline termini. Counted from cysteine to phenylalanine, this CDR3 has 13 amino acids. CDR3 DNA only is kept here, 39 bases in frame from base 1. Reading the germline V gene gives CDR1 SGHRS and CDR2 YFSETQ. Reference TRBV5-1 and TRBJ1-1 genes cover what lies past the CDR3, so the full variable domain is KAGVTQTPRYLIKTRGQQVTLSCSPISGHRSVSWYQQTPGQGLQFLFEYFSETQRNKGNFPGRFSGRQFSNSRSEMNVSTLELGDSALYLCASSLDSNTEAFFGQGTRLTVV.